These 21 T cell receptor beta chains came from one sample sequenced in a study of T cells in localized non-small cell lung cancer. Sequencing used immunoSEQ multiplex PCR; TCRdb keeps in-frame clones, though not all of them. The sample lists approximately 30,000 clones; about 90% were seen once. Sequenced material: peripheral blood, taken before any cancer treatment. These receptor sequences come from a woman aged 40-69 years with stage I lung adenocarcinoma.

The genes are TRBV7-9 and TRBJ2-7; 11 bases are shared with TRBD1. The CDR3 is made up of 12 amino acids. With V trimmed by 8 bases and J by 5 bases, 2 bases remained unmatched. Looked up from germline, CDR1 is SEHNR and CDR2 is FQNEAQ (reference sequence). This CDR3 is CASRDRGDEQYF. In nucleotides, the CDR3 is TGTGCCAGCCGGGACAGGGGGGACGAGCAGTACTTC.

The chain uses TRBV5-1 and TRBJ1-1; D not certain. The CDR3 consists of 15 residues. Germline V lookup: CDR1 SGHRS, CDR2 YFSETQ. Deletions cut 6 bases from V and 0 bases from J, with 15 bases between. CDR3 in amino acids: CASTPAGVMNTEAFF. CDR3 nucleotide sequence: TGCGCCAGCACGCCCGCGGGAGTTATGAACACTGAAGCTTTCTTT.

This clone was observed once. This chain links TRBV7-9 with TRBJ1-1, with 8 bases matching TRBD1. The CDR3 spans 17 residues. Trimming took 2 bases from V and 3 from J; bases not matched to a gene: 11. Per germline, CDR1 SEHNR and CDR2 FQNEAQ (reference sequence). The CDR3 protein is CASSLNSRQGAHTEAFF. CDR3 DNA sequence: TGTGCCAGCAGCTTAAATTCAAGGCAGGGGGCTCACACTGAAGCTTTCTTT.

The chain recombines TRBV7-2 with TRBJ2-3; 7 positions agree with TRBD2. The V and J ends lost 1 base and 2 bases, in that order; junction bases with no gene match: 3. Germline-derived CDR1 and CDR2 are SGHTA and FQGNSA. The CDR3 contains 15 residues. The chain's CDR3 is CASSLDRGDTDTQYF. CDR3 in DNA: TGTGCCAGCAGCTTAGATCGGGGGGACACAGATACGCAGTATTTT.

The chain combines TRBV7-2 with TRBJ2-7; 9 nucleotides line up with TRBD2. Germline CDR1 SGHTA, CDR2 FQGNSA. This CDR3 contains 17 residues. V trimming: 5 bases; J trimming: 2 bases; junction bases outside the gene matches: 13. CDR3 sequence reads: CASSPLGLAGFPYEQYF. CDR3 bases: TGTGCCAGCAGCCCTCTTGGGCTAGCGGGGTTCCCCTACGAGCAGTACTTC. The variable domain in full, with the rest retrieved from reference TRBV7-2 and TRBJ2-7, is GAGVSQSPSNKVTEKGKDVELRCDPISGHTALYWYRQSLGQGLEFLIYFQGNSAPDKSGLPSDRFSAERTGGSVSTLTIQRTQQEDSAVYLCASSPLGLAGFPYEQYFGPGTRLTVT.

This clone appeared once. V usage is TRBV4-1 and J usage is TRBJ2-3; D gene uncertain. Germline V lookup: CDR1 MGHRA, CDR2 YSYEKL. CDR3 size: 14 residues. Trimming took off 4 bases at V and 2 bases at J, with 10 bases between the two ends. CDR3 in DNA: TGCGCCAGCAGCCCCGAACGGGTCACAGATACGCAGTATTTT. It encodes CASSPERVTDTQYF.

The chain employs TRBV5-1 and TRBJ1-3, with TRBD1 as a possible D gene (5 bases). The CDR3 runs 14 residues. The germline V gene has CDR1 SGHRS and CDR2 YFSETQ. V shed 8 bases and J shed 7 bases, with 19 bases lying between them. CDR3 sequence: CASTAGGGGNTIYF. CDR3 bases: TGCGCCAGTACTGCTGGGGGAGGAGGCAACACCATATATTTT.

The chain combines TRBV18 with TRBJ2-1, with D unresolved. Germline V CDR1 and CDR2: KGHSH, LQKENI. Between the trimmed V and J ends, which lost 2 bases and 7 bases, there was a span of 12 bases. The CDR3 sequence is 14 residues long. CDR3 sequence reads: CASSPIGSSNEQFF. In DNA form, the CDR3 reads TGTGCCAGCTCACCAATTGGCAGCTCGAATGAGCAGTTCTTC.

V and J are TRBV11-3 and TRBJ2-3; D may match TRBD1 or TRBD2 (6 bases each). Trimming stripped 5 bases from V and 6 bases from J, with 12 bases between. Germline V gives CDR1 SGHNT, CDR2 YENEEA. The CDR3 sequence is 13 residues long. In nucleotides, the CDR3 is TGTGCCAGCAGCATGGGGGGCGACGATACGCAGTATTTT. This sequence encodes CASSMGGDDTQYF.

This chain joins TRBV4-3 and TRBJ1-3; maybe TRBD1 (5 bases). Looked up from germline, CDR1 is LGHNA and CDR2 is YSLEER. The CDR3 sequence is 16 residues long. The germline V and J ends were trimmed by 2 bases and 2 bases, with 13 bases remaining between them. CDR3 nucleotides: TGCGCCAGCAGCCAAACCTGGGGGGATGCTGGAAACACCATATATTTT. It specifies CASSQTWGDAGNTIYF.

The chain employs TRBV11-2 and TRBJ1-5; D is ambiguous. The germline gives CDR1 SGHAT, CDR2 FQNNGV. V gave up 5 bases and J gave up 4 bases, with 9 bases separating them. CDR3 length: 13 amino acids. The CDR3 reads CASSDDWNQPQHF. CDR3 in DNA: TGTGCCAGCAGCGACGATTGGAATCAGCCCCAGCATTTT.

This chain joins TRBV27 and TRBJ1-6; the D is unclear. Trimming removed 2 bases from V and 9 bases from J, with 8 bases in between. The CDR3 runs to 13 residues. From germline, CDR1 is MNHEY and CDR2 SMNVEV (reference sequence). CDR3 bases: TGTGCCAGCAGTTTAACCCTGAGTTCACCCCTCCACTTT. This gives the protein CASSLTLSSPLHF.

This clone was recorded only once. This rearrangement joins TRBV6-5 to TRBJ2-1; TRBD1 might be the D (5 bases). The CDR3 is 14 amino acids. Trimming cost V 6 bases and J 2 bases, with 11 bases left between them. CDR1 and CDR2 from the germline V gene are MNHEY and SVGAGI. CDR3 coding DNA: TGTGCCAGCAGCCGACAGAGACCCTACAATGAGCAGTTCTTC. Protein sequence: CASSRQRPYNEQFF.

The V call is TRBV7-4, the J call TRBJ2-5, with 9 bases fitting TRBD2. This CDR3 is built from 16 residues. Germline assignment: CDR1 SGHVT and CDR2 SQSDAQ. Trimming cost V 4 bases and J 2 bases; bases outside gene matches: 8. In nucleotides, the CDR3 is TGTGCCAGCAGCTCGAAGACTAGCGGACGACAAGAGACCCAGTACTTC. This gives the protein CASSSKTSGRQETQYF.

This rearrangement joins TRBV7-3 to TRBJ1-1, with a tentative D call TRBD1 (6 bases). The CDR3 spans 14 residues. V shed 5 bases and J shed 3 bases, with 13 bases lying between them. CDR1 and CDR2 from the germline V gene are SGHTA and FQGTGA. This chain's CDR3 is CASSLRGPDTEAFF. The DNA of the CDR3 is TGTGCCAGCAGCCTCAGGGGCCCCGACACTGAAGCTTTCTTT. The whole variable domain, filled in from reference TRBV7-3 and TRBJ1-1, reads GAGVSQTPSNKVTEKGKYVELRCDPISGHTALYWYRQSLGQGPEFLIYFQGTGAADDSGLPNDRFFAVRPEGSVSTLKIQRTERGDSAVYLCASSLRGPDTEAFFGQGTRLTVV.

This chain links TRBV6-5 with TRBJ1-1, with a tentative D call TRBD1 (6 bases). The CDR3 is 14 amino acids. V was cut by 4 bases and J by 7 bases, with 16 bases left in between. Germline assignment: CDR1 MNHEY and CDR2 SVGAGI. CDR3 DNA sequence: TGTGCCAGCAGTTCTCCGGCGGGGGGCGGTGAAGCTTTCTTT. This codes for CASSSPAGGGEAFF.

This sequence joins TRBV7-8 and TRBJ2-2; TRBD2 aligns across 11 bases. Looked up from germline, CDR1 is SGHVS and CDR2 is FQNEAQ. With V trimmed by 6 bases and J by 1 base, 4 bases remained unmatched. There are 16 residues in the CDR3. CDR3 residues: CASSRLAGLNTGELFF. The CDR3 DNA reads TGTGCCAGCAGTCGACTAGCGGGGTTGAACACCGGGGAGCTGTTTTTT.

This clone was counted a single time. V gene TRBV29-1 combines with J gene TRBJ2-7; D is undetermined. The CDR3 extends over 11 amino acids. Germline V gene data show CDR1 as SQVTM and CDR2 as ANQGSEA. With 5 bases removed from V and 3 bases from J, the gap between germline ends came to 8 bases. CDR3 residues: CSVQNGYEQYF. The CDR3 DNA follows: TGCAGCGTTCAAAACGGCTACGAGCAGTACTTC.

The chain employs TRBV19 and TRBJ2-3; 13 nucleotides match TRBD2. This CDR3 is 15 amino acids long. J gave up 3 bases and V 10 bases, and 7 bases lay outside the gene matches. The germline V gene encodes CDR1 LNHDA and CDR2 SQIVND (reference sequence). The CDR3 coding sequence is TGTGCCACTACCTGGGGACTAGCGGGGACAGATACGCAGTATTTT. Residues: CATTWGLAGTDTQYF.

The chain uses TRBV9 and TRBJ2-3; D call uncertain. The length of the CDR3 is 14 residues. V was trimmed by 1 base and J by 2 bases, leaving 8 bases between them. Germline CDR1 and CDR2: SGDLS and YYNGEE. CDR3: CASSVSQITDTQYF. CDR3 in DNA: TGTGCCAGCAGCGTATCACAGATCACAGATACGCAGTATTTT. Full variable domain (missing parts from reference TRBV9 and TRBJ2-3): DSGVTQTPKHLITATGQRVTLRCSPRSGDLSVYWYQQSLDQGLQFLIQYYNGEERAKGNILERFSAQQFPDLHSELNLSSLELGDSALYFCASSVSQITDTQYFGPGTRLTVL.

The chain links TRBV11-3 to TRBJ1-1, with D possibly being TRBD1 (5 bases). Germline lookup yields CDR1 SGHNT and CDR2 YENEEA. Trimming took 0 bases from V and 4 from J, leaving 9 bases between them. This CDR3 region has 14 residues. Here the CDR3 DNA reads TGTGCCAGCAGCTTAGAGTGGGGGACCACTGAAGCTTTCTTT. This gives the protein CASSLEWGTTEAFF.